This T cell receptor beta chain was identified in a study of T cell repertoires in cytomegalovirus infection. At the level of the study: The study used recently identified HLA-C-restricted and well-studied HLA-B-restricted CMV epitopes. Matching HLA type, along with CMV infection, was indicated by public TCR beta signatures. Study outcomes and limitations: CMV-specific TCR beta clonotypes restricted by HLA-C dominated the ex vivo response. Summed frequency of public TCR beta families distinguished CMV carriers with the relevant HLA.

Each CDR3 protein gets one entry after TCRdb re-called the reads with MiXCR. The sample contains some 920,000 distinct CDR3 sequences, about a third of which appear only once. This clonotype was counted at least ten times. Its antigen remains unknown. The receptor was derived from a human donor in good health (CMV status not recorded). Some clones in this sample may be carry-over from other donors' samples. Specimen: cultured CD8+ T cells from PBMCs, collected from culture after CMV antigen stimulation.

This CDR3 is CASNPPRGNPNTGELFF. The CDR3 coding sequence is TGTGCCAGCAACCCCCCCCGGGGAAACCCGAACACCGGGGAGCTGTTTTTT. The chain links TRBV7-2 to TRBJ2-2; D might be TRBD2 (5 bases). CDR3 length: 17 amino acids. Trimming stripped 7 bases from V and 0 bases from J, with 18 bases between. Germline CDR1 reads SGHTA; CDR2 reads FQGNSA.